These T cell receptor beta chains were read from a single sample in a study of blood T cell repertoires in COVID-19. Produced via immunoSEQ multiplex PCR; TCRdb's table is partial and in-frame only. The profile covers around 300,000 clones, with roughly 88% appearing a single time and under 6% taken by the ten largest. Sequences were obtained from PBMCs or T cells enriched from blood (not recorded which). Every receptor here comes from a man aged 25-45 years who had recovered from COVID-19. The CDR3 runs from the conserved cysteine through the conserved F or W. D genes are given only for firm matches. Clone sizes are given selectively: once, few, many, or a class where the clone is expanded.

TRBJ2-2	TRBV7-3	.	.	CASSLAGQQTGELFF	TGTGCCAGCAGCTTAGCGGGACAGCAAACCGGGGAGCTGTTTTTT
TRBJ2-7	TRBV7-2	.	.	CASSSPRGIPFYEQYF	TGTGCCAGCAGCTCGCCCCGAGGGATTCCTTTCTACGAGCAGTACTTC
TRBJ1-2	TRBV5-4	few	.	CASSPWPRNYGYTF	TGTGCCAGCAGCCCCTGGCCGAGGAACTATGGCTACACCTTC
TRBJ2-7	TRBV9	once	.	CASSVGGRGYEQYF	TGTGCCAGCAGCGTCGGGGGAAGGGGATACGAGCAGTACTTC
TRBJ1-5	TRBV5-5	.	.	CASSFGPGAGQPQHF	TGTGCCAGCAGCTTCGGCCCAGGGGCAGGCCAGCCCCAGCATTTT
TRBJ2-1	TRBV27	few	TRBD2	CASSFNRGGHQFF	TGTGCCAGCAGTTTCAACCGGGGGGGCCATCAGTTCTTC
TRBJ1-2	TRBV18	.	TRBD1	CASSPGQGVQATYGYTF	TGTGCCAGCTCACCGGGACAGGGAGTTCAGGCTACCTATGGCTACACCTTC
TRBJ1-6	TRBV4-2	.	.	CASSQELSQAFYNSPLHF	TGTGCCAGCAGCCAAGAACTATCACAGGCCTTCTATAATTCACCCCTCCACTTT
TRBJ1-5	TRBV5-8	.	TRBD1	CASSTGDRGNQPQHF	TGTGCCAGCAGCACGGGAGACAGGGGCAATCAGCCCCAGCATTTT
TRBJ1-1	TRBV27	.	TRBD1	CASSRTGGRATEAFF	TGTGCCAGCAGTAGAACAGGGGGCCGGGCCACTGAAGCTTTCTTT
TRBJ2-1	TRBV4-2	.	.	CASSRDSNNEQFF	TGTGCCAGCAGCCGAGACAGTAACAATGAGCAGTTCTTC
TRBJ2-5	TRBV19	.	.	CASSITPLQETQYF	TGTGCCAGTAGTATTACCCCTCTACAAGAGACCCAGTACTTC
TRBJ1-5	TRBV13	.	.	CASSSLNQPQHF	TGTGCCAGCAGCTCCCTCAATCAGCCCCAGCATTTT
TRBJ2-7	TRBV27	.	.	CASGNLGAGSGEQYF	TGTGCCAGCGGTAACTTGGGGGCAGGGTCGGGCGAGCAGTACTTC
TRBJ2-1	TRBV5-8	.	.	CASSLNSGSYGDEQFF	TGTGCCAGCAGCTTGAATAGCGGCAGCTACGGGGATGAGCAGTTCTTC
TRBJ2-1	TRBV4-1	.	.	CASSQRVVRTYNEQFF	TGCGCCAGCAGCCAAAGAGTGGTTAGAACCTACAATGAGCAGTTCTTC
TRBJ1-2	TRBV14	.	.	CASSQVRGGGYTF	TGTGCCAGCAGCCAAGTGAGGGGGGGAGGCTACACCTTC
TRBJ2-2	TRBV6-5	.	.	CASSYRRTGELFF	TGTGCCAGCAGTTACCGCCGGACCGGGGAGCTGTTTTTT
TRBJ2-5	TRBV3-1/TRBV3-2	.	.	CASSQEAVETQYF	TGTGCCAGCAGCCAAGAGGCCGTTGAGACCCAGTACTTC
TRBJ2-2	TRBV19	.	TRBD2	CASSRTSGGTTGELFF	TGTGCCAGTAGTAGAACTAGCGGGGGGACGACCGGGGAGCTGTTTTTT
TRBJ2-1	TRBV5-6	once	TRBD2	CASSQVGLADNEQFF	TGTGCCAGCAGCCAAGTAGGACTAGCAGACAATGAGCAGTTCTTC
TRBJ2-7	TRBV4-1	.	.	CASSLIAHGGGAYEQYF	TGCGCCAGCAGCCTTATCGCGCATGGAGGGGGCGCGTACGAGCAGTACTTC
TRBJ2-1	TRBV6-7	.	.	CASSSGWGEQFF	TGTGCCAGCTCATCAGGGTGGGGTGAGCAGTTCTTC
TRBJ1-1	TRBV28	.	.	CASSHLNTEAFF	TGTGCCAGCAGCCATTTGAACACTGAAGCTTTCTTT
TRBJ1-5	TRBV6-5	.	TRBD1	CATLWGQSNQPQHF	TGTGCCACCCTCTGGGGACAGAGTAATCAGCCCCAGCATTTT
TRBJ1-3	TRBV2	.	TRBD1	CASSLQGDGNTIYF	TGTGCCAGCAGCCTACAGGGGGACGGAAACACCATATATTTT
TRBJ1-6	TRBV28	.	.	CASSPSDRSLLLW	TGTGCCAGCAGTCCATCCGACAGGTCTCTTCTTCTGTGG
TRBJ1-4	TRBV28	.	TRBD1	CASSLSRTGRLLGLFF	TGTGCCAGCAGTTTATCTCGGACAGGGAGATTATTGGGACTGTTTTTT
TRBJ2-5	TRBV9	once	TRBD1	CASSVEARGPLTQYF	TGTGCCAGCAGCGTAGAGGCCAGGGGGCCCCTGACCCAGTACTTC
TRBJ1-5	TRBV25-1	.	TRBD1	CASSGQGANQPQHF	TGTGCCAGCAGTGGACAGGGGGCTAATCAGCCCCAGCATTTT
TRBJ1-5	TRBV9	.	.	CASSVAGESNQPQHF	TGTGCCAGCAGCGTAGCAGGGGAAAGCAATCAGCCCCAGCATTTT
TRBJ1-4	TRBV5-5	.	TRBD1	CASSGQTGNNEKLFF	TGTGCCAGCAGCGGACAGACAGGGAATAATGAAAAACTGTTTTTT
TRBJ1-2	TRBV5-1	few	.	CASSLDISGGYTF	TGCGCCAGCAGCTTGGACATTTCAGGTGGCTACACCTTC
TRBJ2-1	TRBV6-5	once	.	CASGGTSSYNEQFF	TGTGCCAGCGGGGGGACCAGCTCCTACAATGAGCAGTTCTTC
TRBJ2-7	TRBV7-3	.	TRBD2	CASSPSGTSFDEQYF	TGTGCCAGCAGCCCCTCCGGGACTAGTTTTGACGAGCAGTACTTC
TRBJ1-6	TRBV6-5	.	.	CASSYGGLDYNSPLHF	TGTGCCAGCAGTTACGGGGGACTTGACTATAATTCACCCCTCCACTTT
TRBJ1-6	TRBV11-2	.	TRBD1	CASSLVGTANSPLHF	TGTGCCAGCAGCTTAGTGGGGACAGCTAATTCACCCCTCCACTTT
TRBJ2-5	TRBV5-1	.	TRBD1	CASSTAPRGRETQYF	TGCGCCAGCAGCACCGCCCCCAGGGGGCGGGAGACCCAGTACTTC
TRBJ2-1	TRBV7-3	.	.	CASSPGGGENEQFF	TGTGCCAGCAGCCCCGGAGGGGGGGAAAATGAGCAGTTCTTC
TRBJ2-3	TRBV5-1	.	TRBD1	CASSIGQGVDTQYF	TGCGCCAGCAGCATAGGACAGGGGGTAGATACGCAGTATTTT
TRBJ1-2	TRBV19	once	.	CASTSTANLNYGYTF	TGTGCCAGTACCTCGACAGCTAATCTTAACTATGGCTACACCTTC
TRBJ2-2	TRBV2	.	TRBD1	CASTWGQITGELFF	TGTGCCAGCACGTGGGGACAGATCACCGGGGAGCTGTTTTTT
TRBJ2-5	TRBV18	.	TRBD2	CASSPLAGVQETQYF	TGTGCCAGCTCACCACTAGCGGGGGTCCAAGAGACCCAGTACTTC
TRBJ2-7	TRBV5-1	.	TRBD2	CASSLGTSGGPYTYEQYF	TGCGCCAGCAGCTTGGGGACTAGCGGGGGACCTTACACCTACGAGCAGTACTTC
TRBJ2-1	TRBV2	many	.	CASSEARQGIKNEQFF	TGTGCCAGCAGTGAAGCTCGTCAGGGGATAAAGAATGAGCAGTTCTTC
TRBJ1-5	TRBV27	once	.	CASGGVGQPQHF	TGTGCCAGCGGTGGTGTGGGCCAGCCCCAGCATTTT
TRBJ2-1	TRBV3-1/TRBV3-2	.	.	CASSQKGGWSGEFF	TGTGCCAGCAGCCAAAAGGGGGGGTGGTCAGGTGAGTTCTTC
TRBJ2-1	TRBV24-1	.	TRBD2	CATSDQSGTSGGFARGEQFF	TGTGCCACCAGTGATCAGTCCGGGACTAGCGGGGGGTTTGCTCGGGGTGAGCAGTTCTTC
TRBJ2-3	TRBV4-1	.	TRBD2	CASSPLGAGDGTDTQYF	TGCGCCAGCAGCCCCCTGGGAGCGGGGGATGGGACAGATACGCAGTATTTT
TRBJ2-3	TRBV5-8	.	TRBD2	CASSFGLAGGTSTDTQYF	TGTGCCAGCAGCTTCGGACTAGCGGGGGGTACTAGCACAGATACGCAGTATTTT
TRBJ2-3	TRBV27	.	TRBD2	CASSLSVILAGGMTDTQYF	TGTGCCAGCAGTTTATCAGTGATACTAGCGGGGGGCATGACAGATACGCAGTATTTT
TRBJ2-7	TRBV30	.	.	CAWSARDTREQYF	TGTGCCTGGAGCGCAAGGGACACAAGAGAGCAGTACTTC
TRBJ2-7	TRBV5-4	.	TRBD1	CASSLRGRGRYEQYF	TGTGCCAGCAGCTTGAGAGGAAGGGGGCGCTACGAGCAGTACTTC
TRBJ2-5	TRBV7-9	.	.	CASSLPGQNVPQYF	TGTGCCAGCAGCTTACCCGGACAGAACGTTCCCCAGTACTTC
TRBJ1-5	TRBV7-9	.	TRBD1	CASSKTGDPSDQPQHF	TGTGCCAGCAGCAAGACAGGGGATCCCTCTGATCAGCCCCAGCATTTT
TRBJ1-1	TRBV7-3	.	TRBD1	CASSSDRAHEAFF	TGTGCCAGCAGCTCGGACAGGGCTCATGAAGCTTTCTTT
TRBJ1-6	TRBV5-4	once	.	CASSLDSAGIPDSPLHF	TGTGCCAGCAGCTTGGATTCGGCAGGGATCCCTGATTCACCCCTCCACTTT
TRBJ1-2	TRBV30	once	TRBD1	CAWTWDRGNYGYTF	TGTGCCTGGACCTGGGACAGGGGTAACTATGGCTACACCTTC